This TCR beta chain was identified during a study of T-cell memory formation after mild COVID-19 (dated by TCRdb to the early 2020s). Notes on the research overall: TCR sequence clusters from the two donors were largely donor specific. T-cell clones expanding and contracting after mild COVID-19 in two donors were tracked by longitudinal TCRalpha and TCRbeta repertoire sequencing. The cohort was made up of two young adult volunteers, one female and one male, who were previously healthy. Overall study results and their limits: Some responding clones were detected in pre-infection memory, suggesting pre-existing cross-reactive memory T cells joined the SARS-CoV-2 response. Whether the second-wave clones peaking on day 37 were SARS-CoV-2 specific was not confirmed. Contracting CD4+ clones were found mainly in CM and EM memory subsets, while CD8+ clones were enriched in EMRA. Balanced CD4/CD8 phenotypes were observed for clones contracting from day 15 to 85, whereas a bias towards CD4+ was observed for a second wave of clones expanding from day 15 to 37. The study covered only a couple of mild cases, and larger cohorts including severe cases with pre-infection samples were considered necessary.

A note on this clonotype: The antigen it binds to is not known. No clone much larger than this one lies a single base away; base qualities are absent.

The run used an Illumina NovaSeq 6000. TCRalpha and TCRbeta cDNA libraries were built by 5'RACE with constant-segment primers, adding sample barcodes and unique molecular identifiers. RNA was extracted from every sample with Trizol reagent. The libraries were amplified in two PCR steps, and the second step added a second sample barcode and Illumina TruSeq adapters. Libraries were sequenced on an Illumina NovaSeq with 2 x 150 bp paired-end reads. Concerning the study's data processing: Reads were demultiplexed and collapsed into UMI-guided consensus sequences with migec v1.2.7. Using mixcr v2.1.11, UMI consensuses were aligned to TRA and TRB V and J templates and then assembled into clonotypes. A clonotype was counted as expanded or contracted only when both edgeR and NoisET called the clonotype significant, with the noise models trained on biological replicates. edgeR calls used a false discovery rate-adjusted p below 0.01 and a log2 fold-change threshold of 1. As an exploratory analysis of dynamics, PCA with hierarchical clustering was applied to max-normalized trajectories of the 1000 most abundant clonotypes. Separately sequenced CD4+ and CD8+ repertoires were used to assign a CD4 or CD8 phenotype to each responding clone. The public reads were reanalyzed by TCRdb: fastp trimming at Q25, MiXCR alignment, in-frame beta chains only. Under each unique CDR3 protein, matching rows form one entry showing the most common genes and DNA. TCRdb assigned the V and J calls; the authors' analysis was not used. The sample table holds approximately 560,000 distinct CDR3 sequences, of which 17% were seen once. Together, the top ten hold around 8.1% of the sample.

Ficoll-Paque density gradient centrifugation was used to isolate PBMCs. This clonotype was sampled from an adult woman who had mild COVID-19 (a few samples of this study predate the infection). The sample titles of this study are shuffled in the database, so cell type and time point are left out; the donor was told from shared clones. The specimen was PBMCs or a T cell subset sorted from them (not recorded which).

This receptor carries the CDR3 CASSPDRVSRGETQYF. The DNA is TGTGCCAGCAGCCCTGACAGGGTCTCACGGGGGGAGACCCAGTACTTC. Recombination connected TRBV7-8 to TRBJ2-5, with TRBD1 tentatively as D gene (7 bases match). V was cut back by 5 bases and J by 5 bases, leaving a gap of 21 bases between them. The germline V gene sets CDR1 to SGHVS and CDR2 to FQNEAQ. The CDR3 goes from the cysteine to the phenylalanine over 16 residues. The kept DNA is CDR3 alone, 48 bases in frame from the first base.